These 3 T cell receptor beta chains share one sample of origin, sequenced in a study of OX40 agonist ivuxolimab in advanced cancers. Data came from immunoSEQ multiplex PCR; TCRdb stores just in-frame clones and leaves some out. The data show 95,000 to 100,000 clones, with about four fifths seen just once and almost 1.5% held by the top ten. Sequences were derived from CD4+ or CD8+ T cells sorted from blood, sampled in a trial of the OX40 agonist ivuxolimab. The receptors derive from an adult with an advanced solid tumor such as melanoma, head and neck, liver or kidney cancer.

This clone has just a few counts. V gene TRBV19 combines with J gene TRBJ2-2; TRBD1 agrees at 8 bases. The CDR3 is 14 amino acids. J gave up 6 bases and V 6 bases, and 6 bases lay outside the gene matches. The germline gives CDR1 LNHDA, CDR2 SQIVND (reference sequence). The CDR3 nucleotides are TGTGCCAGTAGCCTGAGACAGGGGTCCGGGGAGCTGTTTTTT. This translates into CASSLRQGSGELFF.

This clone was seen only a few times. This rearrangement joins TRBV2 to TRBJ1-4, with D unclear. Germline V gene sequence: CDR1 SNHLY, CDR2 FYNNEI. The V and J ends lost 6 bases and 0 bases respectively, with 8 bases between them. The CDR3 has 14 amino acids. The CDR3 sequence: CASRGGTTNEKLFF. As DNA, the CDR3 is TGTGCCAGCAGGGGCGGCACAACTAATGAAAAACTGTTTTTT.

The chain employs TRBV4-3 and TRBJ2-1; D gene ambiguous. The CDR3 has 15 residues. Germline-derived CDR1 and CDR2 are LGHNA and YSLEER. Trimming shortened V by 1 base and J by 5 bases, and 12 bases separated the two germline ends. In DNA form, the CDR3 reads TGCGCCAGCAGCCAAGGGCCCTCTCCTGACAATGAGCAGTTCTTC. This codes for CASSQGPSPDNEQFF.